Shown below are 24 T cell receptor beta chains from a single sample sequenced in a study of cytomegalovirus exposure and HLA in healthy donors. The PCR contained 60 Vbeta and 13 Jbeta primers. This table comes from immunoSEQ multiplex PCR, and its TCRdb copy is limited to in-frame clones, with some not included. This table has around 170,000 clones, around 80% appearing once. The sequenced sample was PBMCs. These receptors were obtained from a woman aged 40 to 55 in good health and CMV-seronegative.

With respect to this clone: Other DNA variants within this sample encode the same CDR3. The CDR3, as DNA: TGTGCCAGCAGTGAACAGGGAATCACTGAAGCTTTCTTT. Translation gives CASSEQGITEAFF. The chain carries TRBV2 and TRBJ1-1, with D maybe TRBD1 (5 bases). The CDR3 totals 13 residues. The ends were cut back, 2 bases at V and 4 bases at J, with 8 bases in the middle. Germline loops: CDR1 SNHLY, CDR2 FYNNEI.

The chain recombines TRBV2 with TRBJ2-4; no clear D gene. The ends were cut back, 3 bases at V and 0 bases at J, with 6 bases in the middle. CDR1 and CDR2 (germline): SNHLY, FYNNEI. The CDR3 contains 14 residues. The CDR3 loop is CASSDLIAKNIQYF. The DNA of the CDR3 is TGTGCCAGCAGTGATTTAATAGCCAAAAACATTCAGTACTTC.

The sample holds one count of this clone. The rearrangement uses TRBV28 and TRBJ2-2; maybe TRBD1 (6 bases). This CDR3 is 15 amino acids long. In germline, CDR1 is MDHEN, CDR2 SYDVKM. The V and J ends lost 2 bases and 3 bases respectively, with 10 bases between them. The CDR3 nucleotides are TGTGCCAGCAGTTTACGACAGGAGGACACCGGGGAGCTGTTTTTT. Its translation is CASSLRQEDTGELFF.

The CDR3 region is CASSIQGARNTIYF. The CDR3 DNA is TGTGCCAGCAGCATTCAGGGGGCGCGAAACACCATATATTTT. V is TRBV14 and J is TRBJ1-3; 8 nucleotides agree with TRBD1. Germline loops: CDR1 SGHDN, CDR2 FVKESK. V shed 5 bases, J shed 5 bases, and the junction held 5 bases outside the gene matches. This CDR3 is 14 amino acids long.

The chain links TRBV4-1 to TRBJ2-5; D is undetermined. The CDR3 spans 12 residues. The germline V and J ends were trimmed by 3 bases and 4 bases, with 6 bases remaining between them. Germline V CDR1 and CDR2: MGHRA, YSYEKL. The CDR3 nucleotides read TGCGCCAGCAGCCAGACGGGAGAGACCCAGTACTTC. This encodes CASSQTGETQYF.

This chain joins TRBV5-4 and TRBJ2-5; 14 bases line up with TRBD2. TRBJ2-7 matches the DNA end more closely, so the J call is doubtful. CDR1 and CDR2 (germline): SGHNT, YYREEE (reference sequence). The CDR3 loop spans 16 amino acids. This chain's CDR3 is CASSRAGTSGSYEQYF. In DNA form, the CDR3 reads TGTGCCAGCAGTAGGGCTGGGACTAGCGGGAGTTACGAGCAGTACTTC.

In DNA, the CDR3 is TGTGCCAGCAGCTACAGGGTGAATCAGCCCCAGCATTTT. Protein product: CASSYRVNQPQHF. The J gene is TRBJ1-5, the V gene TRBV27; D is possibly TRBD1 (6 bases). Germline values: CDR1 MNHEY, CDR2 SMNVEV (reference sequence). This CDR3 comprises 13 residues. Deletions cut 6 bases from V and 4 bases from J, with 10 bases between.

The rearrangement links TRBV28 to TRBJ2-1; 14 bases map to TRBD2. The CDR3 runs 14 residues. V lost 6 bases, J lost 15 bases, and 10 bases stayed unmatched. The V gene's germline CDR1 is MDHEN and CDR2 SYDVKM. Here the CDR3 reads CASSPTSGRARVFF. The CDR3 coding sequence is TGTGCCAGCAGCCCGACTAGCGGGAGGGCCCGAGTGTTCTTC. The entire variable domain, with the rest obtained from reference TRBV28 and TRBJ2-1, is as follows: DVKVTQSSRYLVKRTGEKVFLECVQDMDHENMFWYRQDPGLGLRLIYFSYDVKMKEKGDIPEGYSVSREKKERFSLILESASTNQTSMYLCASSPTSGRARVFFGPGTRLTVL.

The V gene is TRBV5-6, the J gene TRBJ2-5, with 10 bases aligning to TRBD2. Per the germline V gene, CDR1 is SGHDT and CDR2 is YYEEEE. The CDR3 has 15 amino acids. The J segment lost 5 bases and the V segment lost 1 base, leaving 5 bases of the junction unmatched. The CDR3 bases are TGTGCCAGCAGCTTGTTAGCGGGGGGAAGGGAGACCCAGTACTTC. This gives the protein CASSLLAGGRETQYF.

The rearrangement uses TRBV28 and TRBJ2-3; 8 nucleotides match TRBD1. V lost 4 bases and J lost 1; bases outside the gene matches: 4. The CDR3 length is 15 residues. Germline CDR1 and CDR2: MDHEN and SYDVKM. CDR3 in amino acids: CASSSGGLGTDTQYF. CDR3 coding DNA: TGTGCCAGCAGTTCAGGGGGCCTCGGCACAGATACGCAGTATTTT.

CDR3 sequence (DNA): TGTGCCAGCAGTGACTCGGGACGGGGGGTGGAGACCCAGTACTTC. Its translation is CASSDSGRGVETQYF. This chain links TRBV25-1 with TRBJ2-5, with TRBD2 matching over 7 bases. V lost 3 bases and J lost 5; bases outside the gene matches: 9. The CDR3 loop spans 15 amino acids. CDR1 is MGHDK, CDR2 SYGVNS, per germline.

The V and J genes are TRBV5-1 and TRBJ2-5; 12 bases line up with TRBD2. The germline V gene encodes CDR1 SGHRS and CDR2 YFSETQ. This CDR3 spans 16 amino acids. Unmatched junction bases numbered 4, after V lost 3 bases and J lost 1 base. CDR3 in DNA: TGCGCCAGCAGCTCTTCACTAGCGGGGGGCCAAGAGACCCAGTACTTC. It specifies CASSSSLAGGQETQYF.

This clone turned up a few times. This chain links TRBV5-1 with TRBJ2-2; TRBD1 might be the D (6 bases). The germline gives CDR1 SGHRS, CDR2 YFSETQ. V lost 8 bases, J lost 1 base, and 12 bases lay in between. The CDR3 loop spans 14 amino acids. CDR3 in amino acids: CASSDSLNTGELFF. CDR3 nucleotides: TGCGCCAGTTCGGACAGTCTGAACACCGGGGAGCTGTTTTTT.

There are a few counts of this clone. J is TRBJ2-7 and V is TRBV5-1; D remains unclear. Trimming removed 0 bases from V and 4 bases from J, with 8 bases in between. There are 13 residues in the CDR3. In germline, CDR1 is SGHRS, CDR2 YFSETQ. DNA for the CDR3: TGCGCCAGCAGCTTGGGGGCTTCATACGAGCAGTACTTC. Its translation: CASSLGASYEQYF.

V gene TRBV2 combines with J gene TRBJ1-5, with 11 bases lining up with TRBD1. The germline V gene encodes CDR1 SNHLY and CDR2 FYNNEI. The CDR3 has 14 residues. Trimming at V came to 6 bases and at J to 4 bases, leaving 2 bases not matched to a gene. The CDR3 DNA reads TGTGCCAGCAGGGGGGACAGGGGGAATCAGCCCCAGCATTTT. It codes for CASRGDRGNQPQHF.

CDR3 region: CASSLQGSDTEAFF. CDR3 sequence (DNA): TGTGCCAGCAGCCTACAGGGAAGTGACACTGAAGCTTTCTTT. This chain joins TRBV6-5 and TRBJ1-1; tentatively, D is TRBD1 (6 bases). The CDR3 contains 14 residues. V was cut by 6 bases and J by 3 bases, with 14 bases left in between. Per germline, CDR1 MNHEY and CDR2 SVGAGI.

The gene calls are TRBV19 and TRBJ1-1, with TRBD1 identical over 7 bases. The CDR3 totals 13 residues. J was trimmed by 8 bases and V by 1 base; bases with no gene match: 4. CDR1 is LNHDA and CDR2 is SQIVND in the germline V gene (reference sequence). This CDR3 reads CASSIGQGPEAFF. The CDR3 nucleotides read TGTGCCAGTAGTATAGGACAGGGTCCCGAAGCTTTCTTT.

This clone was picked up a small number of times. The chain has TRBV28 and TRBJ2-1; D remains ambiguous. From germline, CDR1 is MDHEN and CDR2 SYDVKM. Trimming removed 4 bases from V and 10 bases from J, with 17 bases in between. The CDR3 sequence is 14 residues long. CDR3 residues: CASSSFPSGWEQFF. For the CDR3, the DNA is TGTGCCAGCAGTTCCTTCCCCTCCGGGTGGGAGCAGTTCTTC.

The V and J genes are TRBV9 and TRBJ2-7; 10 nucleotides align to TRBD1. Germline V gene sequence: CDR1 SGDLS, CDR2 YYNGEE. This CDR3 is built from 15 residues. V lost 4 bases and J lost 3; bases outside the gene matches: 7. Here the CDR3 DNA reads TGTGCCAGCAGCCCCACCGGGACAGGGGTCTACGAGCAGTACTTC. It codes for CASSPTGTGVYEQYF.

The chain recombines TRBV7-2 with TRBJ2-7; possibly TRBD2 for D (5 bases). The germline V gene has CDR1 SGHTA and CDR2 FQGNSA. V was pared by 4 bases and J by 0 bases, with 16 bases between. This CDR3 is built from 16 residues. CDR3 DNA sequence: TGTGCCAGCAGCTCGATGAGGTCGGGGAGCTCCTACGAGCAGTACTTC. This codes for CASSSMRSGSSYEQYF.

The gene calls are TRBV7-6 and TRBJ2-1; 7 nucleotides line up with TRBD2. The CDR3 length is 15 residues. Germline assignment: CDR1 SGHVS and CDR2 FNYEAQ. The junction had 14 bases not matched to a gene; V was cut back by 5 bases and J by 10 bases. CDR3 nucleotides: TGTGCCAGCAGCCCCTACTCCGGGACTATAAACGAGCAGTTCTTC. It specifies CASSPYSGTINEQFF.

This clone has a handful of counts. The chain couples TRBV6-1 to TRBJ2-7, with 7 bases identical to TRBD1. The CDR3 runs to 17 residues. Germline loops: CDR1 MNHNS, CDR2 SASEGT. V trimming: 7 bases; J trimming: 3 bases; junction bases outside the gene matches: 18. This CDR3 is CASIEGAGGSGGYEQYF. The CDR3 coding sequence is TGTGCCAGCATTGAGGGGGCTGGAGGTTCGGGCGGCTACGAGCAGTACTTC.

The chain uses TRBV28 and TRBJ1-4, with 8 positions matching TRBD1. The CDR3 runs to 15 residues. V lost 4 bases and J lost 3; bases outside the gene matches: 4. Germline V gene lookup returns CDR1 MDHEN and CDR2 SYDVKM. The DNA of the CDR3 is TGTGCCAGCAGTTACCGACAGGGGTCTAATGAAAAACTGTTTTTT. Encoded protein: CASSYRQGSNEKLFF.

V and J are TRBV2 and TRBJ2-7; 7 positions match TRBD2. CDR3 length: 13 amino acids. V shed 4 bases and J 11 bases; nucleotides not matched to a gene: 11. Germline V CDR1 and CDR2: SNHLY, FYNNEI. DNA of the CDR3: TGTGCCAGCAGTGGGGGGGGGAGTAAGAGAGAGTACTTC. It codes for CASSGGGSKREYF.